Included here is one T cell receptor beta chain sequence, with context. Produced via immunoSEQ multiplex PCR; TCRdb's table is partial and in-frame only. Of some 70,000 clones in the sample, around four fifths were seen once. Germline CDR1 is KGHSH and CDR2 is LQKENI. V was shortened by 1 base and J by 3 bases, with 11 bases between the two germline ends. The CDR3 consists of 15 residues. This entry belongs to a study of OX40 agonist ivuxolimab in advanced cancers. Whole-study context: People who had prior anti-PD-1, anti-PD-L1 or anti-CTLA-4 therapy could take part, and less than 50% had some.

Sequenced material: CD4+ or CD8+ T cells sorted from blood, taken in a trial of the OX40 agonist ivuxolimab. V and J are TRBV18 and TRBJ2-3; possible D gene TRBD1, 5 bases. The clonotype originates from an adult with an advanced solid tumor such as melanoma, head and neck, liver or kidney cancer. CDR3 sequence: CASSPLAGLTDTQYF. The CDR3 DNA follows: TGTGCCAGCTCACCACTCGCAGGGTTGACAGATACGCAGTATTTT.